These 8 T cell receptor beta chains came from one sample sequenced in a study of beta chain features in type 1 diabetes. Of the isolated RNA, all was reverse transcribed, and so the sequenced material was expressed TCRB transcripts. The assay was immunoSEQ multiplex PCR, and TCRdb's table has in-frame clones only and misses some. Of 350,000 to 450,000 clones listed, 11% to 15% were seen once; the top ten hold roughly 0.033%. Sequenced material: naive CD4+ T cells from blood. These TCRs come from a man aged 25-45 years in good health.

This clone has more than one count but fewer than ten. This chain joins TRBV2 and TRBJ2-7; D unclear. This CDR3 comprises 13 residues. Germline loops: CDR1 SNHLY, CDR2 FYNNEI. Trimming left V 0 bases short and J 6 bases short, with 9 bases between. The CDR3 sequence: CASSEAQQGEQYF. Here the CDR3 DNA reads TGTGCCAGCAGTGAAGCGCAACAAGGCGAGCAGTACTTC.

Remarks on this clone: The same CDR3 arises from other DNA sequences in this sample as well. The V and J genes are TRBV5-1 and TRBJ1-2; 7 bases align to TRBD1. V gave up 0 bases and J gave up 4 bases; unmatched junction bases: 3. The germline CDR1 and CDR2 sequences are SGHRS and YFSETQ. The CDR3 is made up of 14 amino acids. CDR3 region: CASSLAGDSYGYTF. In DNA, the CDR3 is TGCGCCAGCAGCTTGGCCGGGGACAGCTATGGCTACACCTTC.

This CDR3 is CASGSSYNEQFF. The DNA of the CDR3 is TGTGCCAGTGGGAGCTCCTACAATGAGCAGTTCTTC. V is TRBV19 and J is TRBJ2-1, with D possibly being TRBD2 (5 bases). Germline loops: CDR1 LNHDA, CDR2 SQIVND (reference sequence). CDR3 size: 12 residues. Trimming pared 8 bases from V and 0 bases from J, leaving 5 bases between.

The chain has TRBV19 and TRBJ2-2; D is ambiguous. The CDR3 spans 12 residues. Germline CDR1 and CDR2: LNHDA and SQIVND (reference sequence). V dropped 7 bases and J dropped 2 bases, with 5 bases sitting between them. The CDR3 region has the DNA TGTGCCAGTACCTCCAACACCGGGGAGCTGTTTTTT. It translates to CASTSNTGELFF.

The genes are TRBV20-1 and TRBJ2-1; the D is unclear. Germline CDR1 reads DFQATT; CDR2 reads SNEGSKA (reference sequence). The CDR3 covers 10 residues. Trimming pared 6 bases from V and 5 bases from J, leaving 5 bases between. Here the CDR3 reads CSAQDNEQFF. The CDR3 DNA is TGCAGTGCGCAGGACAATGAGCAGTTCTTC.

This clone showed up just a few times. The V gene is TRBV30, the J gene TRBJ2-1, with D possibly being TRBD2 (5 bases). With 0 bases removed from V and 6 bases from J, the gap between germline ends came to 9 bases. Germline V lookup: CDR1 GTSNPN, CDR2 SVGIG (reference sequence). The CDR3 runs 13 residues. CDR3 sequence: CAWSVRSVNEQFF. In DNA, the CDR3 is TGTGCCTGGAGTGTACGTAGCGTCAATGAGCAGTTCTTC.

This clone was picked up a small number of times. V usage is TRBV11-2 and J usage is TRBJ2-5; a weak D match, TRBD2 (6 bases). V was shortened by 6 bases and J by 5 bases, with 16 bases between the two germline ends. The CDR3 runs to 14 residues. Germline assignment: CDR1 SGHAT and CDR2 FQNNGV. The DNA for the CDR3 is TGTGCCAGCAGACTGGTGCGGGGCAAGGAGACCCAGTACTTC. Translation gives CASRLVRGKETQYF.

This clone has just a few counts. The genes are TRBV4-1 and TRBJ1-2; 8 nucleotides align to TRBD1. J lost 0 bases, V lost 0 bases, and 0 bases had no gene match. Germline values: CDR1 MGHRA, CDR2 YSYEKL. CDR3 length: 15 residues. The CDR3 DNA reads as TGCGCCAGCAGCCAAGAGACAGGGGCTAACTATGGCTACACCTTC. Translation gives CASSQETGANYGYTF.